Included here is one T cell receptor beta chain sequence, with context. In this sample, this clonotype turned up many times. Its target antigen remains unknown. No qualities accompany the bases; no much larger clone lies one base away. These data belong to a study of identical twins (TCRdb year 2016). About the study as a whole: The study deep-sequenced TCR alpha and beta repertoires from monozygotic twins, unrelated adults of various ages and cord blood to test whether fetal clonotypes persist. Replicate twin experiments were performed at different times using different library preparation protocols to rule out contamination.

Only healthy Caucasian donors were included. The twin cohort comprised three pairs of female monozygotic twins, all aged roughly 18 to 30 years. Positive isolation kits from Invitrogen were used to isolate CD4+ and CD8+ T cell populations. The library was generated by 5' RACE. The sample was run on an Illumina HiSeq 2000. Template switching introduced a universal primer binding site; the final cDNA contained a unique molecular identifier, enabling accurate counting of TCR cDNA molecules. First-strand cDNA for TCR alpha and beta chains was synthesized from specific primers in the conserved constant-segment region. Each cDNA library was double barcoded, with a SMART-Mk sample barcode plus Illumina barcodes, to control for contamination. TruSeq adapter sequences along with Illumina sample barcodes were introduced in two successive PCR steps. The TCR alpha and beta cDNA libraries were sequenced on the Illumina HiSeq platform using custom primers. From the authors' description of their analysis: MiGEC processed the raw reads to extract unique molecular identifiers, while MiXCR was used to determine the CDR3 positions. Recombination models were inferred per individual with the repgenHMM and IGoR tools using an EM algorithm. The analysis of shared clonotypes was done with the tcR package in R, with sharing normalized by the product of cloneset sizes. To study raw recombination without the effects of thymic and clonal selection, out-of-frame nonproductive sequences were analyzed. TCRdb reran the public reads through fastp at Q25 and MiXCR, keeping productive beta chains. Each record represents a unique CDR3 protein, reported with the most common genes and DNA among its rows. It is TCRdb's table, rather than the study itself, that gives the V and J calls and clone size. In this sample the table shows 350,000 to 600,000 distinct CDR3 sequences, 14% of which occur a single time. Approximately 0.52% of the sample belongs to the ten largest clones.

V gives up 1 base and J gives up 6 bases, and the segment between their germline ends measures 11 bases. From the germline V gene, CDR1 is SGHDN and CDR2 is FVKESK. The CDR3, cysteine through phenylalanine, is 14 amino acids long. Just the 42-base CDR3 DNA is kept, in frame starting at base 1. Broad study findings and their caveats: Because the same donors could not be followed over many years, the conclusions relied on cross-sectional statistical analysis. In beta out-of-frame sequences, excess twin sharing was weaker, because having fewer shared sequences lowered the signal-to-noise ratio. Fewer insertions were carried by abundant cord blood beta clonotypes, a similar but weaker trend appeared in young adult naive repertoires, and no such trend appeared in memory repertoires. Recombination models systematically underestimated out-of-frame TCR alpha sharing in monozygotic twins but agreed with sharing between unrelated individuals. Compared with coincidental sharing between unrelated individuals, out-of-frame TCR alpha sequences shared between twins had an excess of sequences with low generation probability. Zero-insertion analyses could be partly confounded by invariant T cells such as MAIT and iNKT, though diverse VJ usage argued against such confounding for most clonotypes.

These data were likewise used in another study, on yellow fever vaccine responses in identical twins. As the second paper documents: According to the authors, the vaccine-induced T cell response in identical twins seemed to be partly convergent and partly specific to each individual. In identical twins, the study followed T cell clones that responded to the vaccine with precision.

The chain was built from TRBV14 and TRBJ2-3; the D gene is not confidently resolved. This sequence originates from a woman aged 18-29 years in good health. The sequenced sample consisted of CD4+ T cells sorted from blood. The CDR3 amino acid sequence is: CASSQVGVRDTQYF. The sequenced DNA: TGTGCCAGCAGCCAAGTCGGAGTGAGGGATACGCAGTATTTT.